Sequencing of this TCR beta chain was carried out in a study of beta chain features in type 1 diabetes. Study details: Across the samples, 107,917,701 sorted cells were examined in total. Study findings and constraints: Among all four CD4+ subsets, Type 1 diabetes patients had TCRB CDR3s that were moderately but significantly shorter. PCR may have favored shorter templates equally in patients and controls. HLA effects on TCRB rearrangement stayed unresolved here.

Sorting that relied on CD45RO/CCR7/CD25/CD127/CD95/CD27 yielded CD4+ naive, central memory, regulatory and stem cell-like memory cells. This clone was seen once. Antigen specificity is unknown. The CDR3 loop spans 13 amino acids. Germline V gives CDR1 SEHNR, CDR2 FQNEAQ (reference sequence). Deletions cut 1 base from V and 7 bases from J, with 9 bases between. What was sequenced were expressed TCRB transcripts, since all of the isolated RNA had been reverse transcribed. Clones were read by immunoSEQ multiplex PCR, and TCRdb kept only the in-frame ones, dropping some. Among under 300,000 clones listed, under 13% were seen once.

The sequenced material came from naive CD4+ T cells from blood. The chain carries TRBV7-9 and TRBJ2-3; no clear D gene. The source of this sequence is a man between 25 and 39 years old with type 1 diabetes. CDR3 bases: TGTGCCAGCAGCTTAGATCTTAGCTATACGCAGTATTTT. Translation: CASSLDLSYTQYF.